This passage covers 17 T cell receptor beta chains from one sample sequenced in a study of human T cells and chemical hapten exposure. As for time point: patch test 3, about 24 weeks after DPC sensitization. Treatment: therapeutic diphenylcyclopropenone sensitization with weekly scalp DPC. TCRdb reprocessed the RACE reads via MiXCR and lists one record per CDR3 protein. In the table there are 60,000 to 65,000 distinct CDR3 sequences, 8% to 13% of which are singletons. Sequences were derived from whole blood, sampled in connection with sensitization to the hapten diphenylcyclopropenone (DPC). These receptors were obtained from a woman in her 30s with alopecia areata. Some clones in this sample may be carry-over from other donors' samples.

This sequence joins TRBV30 and TRBJ2-1; 7 bases line up with TRBD2. Trimming removed 4 bases from V and 0 bases from J; junction bases left unmatched: 6. Per the germline V gene, CDR1 is GTSNPN and CDR2 is SVGIG (reference sequence). The CDR3 loop spans 15 amino acids. CDR3 region: CAWNGGRSSYNEQFF. The CDR3 nucleotides are TGTGCCTGGAATGGCGGGAGAAGCTCCTACAATGAGCAGTTCTTC.

This clonotype was observed at least ten times. The chain has TRBV20-1 and TRBJ2-3; 11 bases are a match to TRBD2. V was pared by 6 bases and J by 4 bases, with 6 bases of the junction left unmatched. Germline V gene lookup returns CDR1 DFQATT and CDR2 SNEGSKA (reference sequence). The CDR3 is 14 residues long. The CDR3 coding sequence is TGCAGTGCGCCCTTAGCGGGAGGGTCAGATACGCAGTATTTT. Protein product: CSAPLAGGSDTQYF.

This sequence joins TRBV20-1 and TRBJ1-2, with TRBD1 matching 7 bases. CDR1 DFQATT and CDR2 SNEGSKA come from the germline V gene (reference sequence). The CDR3 sequence is 13 residues long. V dropped 2 bases and J dropped 4; count of bases not matched to a gene: 4. The CDR3 DNA reads TGCAGTGCTAGATACGGGACAGCCTATGGCTACACCTTC. Its protein product is CSARYGTAYGYTF.

This clonotype occurred once. The rearrangement joins TRBV29-1 to TRBJ1-5, with D possibly TRBD1 on 6 matching bases. V was cut by 7 bases and J by 6 bases, with 19 bases left in between. This CDR3 has 14 residues. CDR1 is SQVTM, CDR2 ANQGSEA, per germline. The CDR3 sequence is CSAQLTGSGQPQHF. The CDR3 bases are TGCAGCGCCCAATTAACAGGGAGCGGTCAGCCCCAGCATTTT.

This chain connects TRBV7-2 to TRBJ2-3, with D uncertain. CDR3 size: 12 residues. Germline CDR1 SGHTA, CDR2 FQGNSA. V dropped 4 bases and J dropped 7 bases, with 9 bases sitting between them. This CDR3 is CASSSPPNTQYF. In nucleotides, the CDR3 is TGTGCCAGCAGCTCGCCCCCCAATACGCAGTATTTT.

The V gene is TRBV19, the J gene TRBJ1-5, with 11 positions matching TRBD1. Germline V gene data show CDR1 as LNHDA and CDR2 as SQIVND (reference sequence). After removal of 9 bases from V and 3 bases from J, the junction contained 4 bases not matched to a gene. The CDR3 sequence is 14 residues long. CDR3 amino acids: CASKDRGLNQPQHF. DNA of the CDR3: TGTGCCAGCAAGGACAGGGGGCTCAATCAGCCCCAGCATTTT.

A few counts support this clonotype. The chain carries TRBV19 and TRBJ1-3; perhaps TRBD1 as D (6 bases). The CDR3 totals 14 residues. CDR1 is LNHDA and CDR2 is SQIVND in the germline V gene (reference sequence). Trimming cost V 7 bases and J 2 bases, with 12 bases left between them. The CDR3 here is CASTKGTTGNTIYF. The CDR3 DNA is TGTGCCAGTACCAAGGGGACAACTGGAAACACCATATATTTT.

The chain couples TRBV9 to TRBJ2-3; TRBD1 agrees at 7 bases. The CDR3 contains 15 residues. Germline CDR1 SGDLS, CDR2 YYNGEE. The junction had 9 bases not matched to a gene; V was cut back by 3 bases and J by 5 bases. Here the CDR3 reads CASSAGQTTQDTQYF. The CDR3 DNA reads TGTGCCAGCAGCGCGGGACAGACCACCCAAGATACGCAGTATTTT.

This clonotype has ten or more counts. This rearrangement joins TRBV4-3 to TRBJ1-1; D is unclear. CDR3 length: 17 amino acids. With 2 bases removed from V and 7 bases from J, the gap between germline ends came to 23 bases. Germline V CDR1 and CDR2: LGHNA, YSLEER. CDR3 protein: CASSQSLSPAVSSEAFF. The CDR3 DNA reads TGCGCCAGCAGCCAATCTTTATCCCCAGCGGTCAGCAGTGAAGCTTTCTTT.

This clonotype has only a few counts. The rearrangement joins TRBV20-1 to TRBJ2-5, with 7 bases matching TRBD1. The trim removed 3 bases at V and 2 bases at J, leaving 6 bases unmatched. The CDR3 is 14 amino acids. Germline V lookup: CDR1 DFQATT, CDR2 SNEGSKA (reference sequence). As DNA, the CDR3 is TGCAGTGCTAGGTCCCGGACAGGACAAGAGACCCAGTACTTC. Protein: CSARSRTGQETQYF.

This clonotype came up a few times. The junction and the germline gene differ at one end; a read error may be behind it. This chain uses TRBV29-1 with TRBJ1-2; D gene uncertain. The germline gives CDR1 SQVTM, CDR2 ANQGSEA. This CDR3 region has 11 residues. The CDR3 coding sequence is TGCAGCGTCGAAGAAAACTATGGCTACACCTTC. Amino acid sequence: CSVEENYGYTF.

Details on this clonotype: One junction end does not reproduce the germline sequence, and a read error may be involved. V gene TRBV12-3 or TRBV12-4 combines with J gene TRBJ1-5; D is ambiguous. This CDR3 comprises 13 residues. The CDR3 nucleotides read TGTGCCAGCAGTTTCGGCAGCATTCAGCCCCAGCATTTT. It encodes CASSFGSIQPQHF.

The rearrangement links TRBV28 to TRBJ2-1, with 13 bases aligning to TRBD2. Germline trimming cut 6 bases from V and 7 bases from J; bases unmatched to any gene: 9. The CDR3 has 16 amino acids. Looked up from germline, CDR1 is MDHEN and CDR2 is SYDVKM. CDR3 sequence: CASSPPGTSGKNEQFF. Here the CDR3 DNA reads TGTGCCAGCAGCCCGCCCGGGACTAGCGGGAAAAATGAGCAGTTCTTC.

This clonotype was seen repeatedly, ten times or more. This chain joins TRBV2 and TRBJ2-1; D perhaps matches TRBD1 (6 bases). In germline, CDR1 is SNHLY, CDR2 FYNNEI. V was cut by 7 bases and J by 6 bases, with 13 bases left in between. The CDR3 extends over 13 amino acids. This chain's CDR3 is CASTQRGGNEQFF. The CDR3 DNA reads as TGTGCCAGCACCCAGAGAGGGGGCAATGAGCAGTTCTTC.

The rearrangement links TRBV20-1 to TRBJ2-1; 7 nucleotides align to TRBD1. CDR1 is DFQATT, CDR2 SNEGSKA, per germline (reference sequence). Trimming at V came to 8 bases and at J to 2 bases, leaving 6 bases not matched to a gene. The CDR3 is made up of 13 amino acids. The CDR3 loop is CSLRGLAYNEQFF. The CDR3, as DNA: TGCAGTCTAAGGGGGCTCGCCTACAATGAGCAGTTCTTC.

This clonotype has just a few counts. V is TRBV5-5 and J is TRBJ1-5, with D unclear. V was clipped by 4 bases and J by 5 bases, with 10 bases between them. The CDR3 runs to 13 residues. Per the germline V gene, CDR1 is SGHKS and CDR2 is YYEKEE (reference sequence). The CDR3 nucleotides read TGTGCCAGCAGCCACGGGTCAGATCAGCCCCAGCATTTT. Translating gives CASSHGSDQPQHF.

This clonotype was seen ten or more times. CDR3 sequence: CSARGDTQYF. The CDR3 DNA reads TGCAGTGCTAGAGGAGATACGCAGTATTTT. This chain uses TRBV20-1 with TRBJ2-3; D call uncertain. Germline CDR1 reads DFQATT; CDR2 reads SNEGSKA (reference sequence). There are 10 residues in the CDR3. Between the trimmed V and J ends, which lost 1 base and 5 bases, there was a span of 1 base.